This T cell receptor (beta chain) was identified in a study of cytomegalovirus exposure and HLA in healthy donors. The primer mix had 60 Vbeta and 13 Jbeta primers. Some clones are missing from TCRdb's copy, which holds only in-frame ones; the method was immunoSEQ multiplex PCR. The sample has more than 110,000 clones, roughly 75% seen once. General study findings and limits: For most TCR beta V segments, an earlier analysis put the productive rate at about 90% or about 30% of the time.

In the case of this clone: Antigen specificity is unknown.

Germline-derived CDR1 and CDR2 are MNHEY and SVGAGI. The ends were cut back, 6 bases at V and 0 bases at J, with 9 bases in the middle. This CDR3 region has 13 residues. The sequence came from a man aged 35 to 55 in good health and CMV-seropositive. The sequencing sample was made of PBMCs. This rearrangement joins TRBV6-5 to TRBJ2-7, with a tentative D call TRBD1 (6 bases). The CDR3 region is CASSSGDSYEQYF. CDR3 DNA sequence: TGTGCCAGCAGCTCAGGGGACTCCTACGAGCAGTACTTC.